Presented here are 24 T cell receptor beta chains from one specimen sequenced in a study of blood T cell repertoires in COVID-19. Here immunoSEQ multiplex PCR was the method, and the copy in TCRdb shows in-frame clones only, minus some. The repertoire consists of roughly 91,000 clones, with less than 85% occurring once and the leading ten covering over 6%. Material: peripheral blood. These receptors all stem from a man in his sixties or seventies with acute or convalescent COVID-19.

The chain combines TRBV19 with TRBJ2-3, with D maybe TRBD1 (6 bases). The germline gives CDR1 LNHDA, CDR2 SQIVND (reference sequence). The CDR3 length is 14 residues. The V end lost 6 bases, the J end lost 5 bases, and 15 bases lay between the germline ends. CDR3 sequence: CASRSLEGGDTQYF. CDR3 nucleotide sequence: TGTGCCAGTAGGAGTCTAGAAGGGGGAGATACGCAGTATTTT.

The chain has TRBV5-6 and TRBJ1-6, with a possible D match to TRBD1 (6 bases). Germline V gene lookup returns CDR1 SGHDT and CDR2 YYEEEE. V shed 0 bases and J shed 6 bases, with 13 bases lying between them. The CDR3 runs 16 residues. The CDR3: CASSLATPRGNSPLHF. Here the CDR3 DNA reads TGTGCCAGCAGCTTGGCCACTCCCAGGGGTAATTCACCCCTCCACTTT. Full variable domain (remainder filled in from reference TRBV5-6 and TRBJ1-6): DAGVTQSPTHLIKTRGQQVTLRCSPKSGHDTVSWYQQALGQGPQFIFQYYEEEERQRGNFPDRFSGHQFPNYSSELNVNALLLGDSALYLCASSLATPRGNSPLHFGNGTRLTVT.

CDR3 protein: CASSRGGSDYGYTF. CDR3 in DNA: TGTGCCAGCAGTAGGGGGGGGTCAGATTATGGCTACACCTTC. The gene calls are TRBV6-5 and TRBJ1-2; TRBD1 is a possible D gene (6 bases). The CDR3 covers 14 residues. V lost 5 bases and J 5 bases, leaving 15 bases between the germline ends. The germline gives CDR1 MNHEY, CDR2 SVGAGI.

The V and J genes are TRBV11-3 and TRBJ2-1; 11 bases map to TRBD2. V shed 0 bases and J 5 bases; nucleotides not matched to a gene: 9. CDR3 size: 18 residues. Germline CDR1 SGHNT, CDR2 YENEEA. The CDR3 protein is CASSLDIFSGGADNEQFF. In DNA, the CDR3 is TGTGCCAGCAGCTTAGATATTTTTAGCGGGGGGGCGGACAATGAGCAGTTCTTC.

This clone was picked up one time. The chain uses TRBV19 and TRBJ2-7; 8 bases align to TRBD1. The CDR3 length is 15 residues. With V trimmed by 1 base and J by 4 bases, 6 bases remained unmatched. The germline gives CDR1 LNHDA, CDR2 SQIVND (reference sequence). The CDR3 region is CASSIAGQGAYEQYF. CDR3 DNA sequence: TGTGCCAGTAGTATAGCAGGCCAGGGGGCTTACGAGCAGTACTTC.

The V call is TRBV9, the J call TRBJ1-2; 8 bases are shared with TRBD1. Germline assignment: CDR1 SGDLS and CDR2 YYNGEE. Losses at the gene ends were 3 bases for V and 4 bases for J; bases not matched to a gene: 5. The CDR3 consists of 14 residues. The CDR3 region has the DNA TGTGCCAGCAGCGACGACAGGGGTGCCTATGGCTACACCTTC. This encodes CASSDDRGAYGYTF.

The chain links TRBV6-1 to TRBJ1-6; D unresolved. Trimming shortened V by 1 base and J by 10 bases, and 11 bases separated the two germline ends. The germline V gene encodes CDR1 MNHNS and CDR2 SASEGT. The CDR3 runs 14 residues. The CDR3 DNA sequence: TGTGCCAGCAGTGAAGAGGAAGACTTGTCACCCCTCCACTTT. It yields the protein CASSEEEDLSPLHF.

This clone qualifies as medium-sized. This CDR3 is CASSLGLAGDLNYEQYF. The CDR3 region has the DNA TGTGCCAGCAGCTTGGGACTAGCGGGAGACCTCAATTACGAGCAGTACTTC. V is TRBV13 and J is TRBJ2-7; 14 positions match TRBD2. The V gene's germline CDR1 is PRHDT and CDR2 FYEKMQ (reference sequence). The ends lost 3 bases at V and 4 bases at J; junction bases unmatched: 8. This CDR3 is 17 amino acids long.

The chain has TRBV21-1 and TRBJ1-2; the D segment call TRBD1 is taken from the table without a DNA check. TRBV21-1 constitutes a pseudogene. The CDR3 totals 14 residues. CDR3 protein: CASSFQGNVVGYTF. The CDR3 nucleotides read TGTGCCAGCAGCTTCCAGGGGAACGTGGTGGGCTACACCTTC.

There are many counts of this clone. The chain's CDR3 is CASSLGGEGITDEQFF. In DNA, the CDR3 is TGCGCCAGCAGCTTGGGTGGGGAGGGGATTACAGATGAGCAGTTCTTC. The chain recombines TRBV5-1 with TRBJ2-1, with 7 positions matching TRBD2. CDR3 length: 16 residues. CDR1 and CDR2 (germline): SGHRS, YFSETQ. V trimming: 0 bases; J trimming: 8 bases; junction bases outside the gene matches: 11.

The chain links TRBV27 to TRBJ2-2, with 9 bases matching TRBD1. This CDR3 has 15 residues. V gave up 3 bases and J gave up 8 bases; unmatched junction bases: 7. CDR1 and CDR2 (germline): MNHEY, SMNVEV (reference sequence). The CDR3 spells CASSLGTGYSGELFF. Written as DNA, the CDR3 is TGTGCCAGCAGTTTGGGGACAGGGTATTCGGGGGAGCTGTTTTTT.

The chain employs TRBV6-5 and TRBJ1-1; 9 bases map to TRBD1. Germline V gene lookup returns CDR1 MNHEY and CDR2 SVGAGI. With 2 bases clipped from V and 5 bases from J, the junction kept 3 bases outside the gene matches. This CDR3 contains 14 residues. In nucleotides, the CDR3 is TGTGCCAGCAGTTACGGACAGGGGAGGACTGAAGCTTTCTTT. This translates into CASSYGQGRTEAFF.

The chain uses TRBV9 and TRBJ1-3, with TRBD1 matching 9 bases. V lost 2 bases to trimming and J lost 8 bases; unmatched junction nucleotides: 8. Germline CDR1 SGDLS, CDR2 YYNGEE. The CDR3 is 15 residues long. The CDR3 sequence is CASSVGPGQGDTIYF. The CDR3 nucleotides are TGTGCCAGCAGCGTGGGCCCGGGACAGGGAGACACCATATATTTT.

This clone occurred once. J is TRBJ1-6 and V is TRBV14; D is perhaps TRBD1 (6 bases). Trimming cost V 0 bases and J 14 bases, with 14 bases left between them. CDR1 is SGHDN and CDR2 is FVKESK in the germline V gene. The CDR3 totals 14 residues. This chain's CDR3 is CASSQDLQGRTLHF. CDR3 nucleotides: TGTGCCAGCAGCCAAGACCTACAGGGACGGACCCTCCACTTT.

A few counts support this clone. The V and J genes are TRBV2 and TRBJ1-3; weak D call: TRBD1 (5 bases). In germline, CDR1 is SNHLY, CDR2 FYNNEI. The CDR3 spans 16 residues. V lost 4 bases and J lost 0, with 13 bases in between. The CDR3, as DNA: TGTGCCAGCAGTGTACCCCGGGACTCCTCTGGAAACACCATATATTTT. Its protein product is CASSVPRDSSGNTIYF.

V gene TRBV2 combines with J gene TRBJ1-1, with 8 bases fitting TRBD1. Germline CDR1 and CDR2: SNHLY and FYNNEI. The ends lost 6 bases at V and 11 bases at J; junction bases unmatched: 17. The length of the CDR3 is 15 residues. CDR3 sequence (DNA): TGTGCCAGCAGGGAAAAGCCGGGACAGGCGAGTTTGGCTTTCTTT. It yields the protein CASREKPGQASLAFF.

The chain links TRBV6-1 to TRBJ1-1, with 9 bases fitting TRBD1. Unmatched junction bases numbered 9, after V lost 0 bases and J lost 1 base. This CDR3 has 18 residues. Looked up from germline, CDR1 is MNHNS and CDR2 is SASEGT. This CDR3 is CASSEARTGVAGNTEAFF. The CDR3 bases are TGTGCCAGCAGTGAAGCGCGGACAGGGGTAGCCGGGAACACTGAAGCTTTCTTT.

The rearrangement links TRBV18 to TRBJ2-2; D unresolved. CDR1 is KGHSH and CDR2 is LQKENI in the germline V gene. CDR3 length: 14 residues. V was pared by 2 bases and J by 6 bases, with 10 bases between. CDR3 in DNA: TGTGCCAGCTCACCAATCGCTATTTCCGGGGAGCTGTTTTTT. Residues: CASSPIAISGELFF.

This clone has more than one count but fewer than ten. V is TRBV7-9 and J is TRBJ2-3, with a weak D call TRBD1 (6 bases). Germline CDR1 and CDR2: SEHNR and FQNEAQ (reference sequence). V was cut by 1 base and J by 1 base, with 15 bases left in between. The CDR3 loop spans 17 amino acids. The CDR3: CASSLGGGRKGTDTQYF. The CDR3 DNA follows: TGTGCCAGCAGCTTAGGAGGGGGAAGGAAGGGCACAGATACGCAGTATTTT. The whole variable domain, filled in from reference TRBV7-9 and TRBJ2-3, reads DTGVSQNPRHKITKRGQNVTFRCDPISEHNRLYWYRQTLGQGPEFLTYFQNEAQLEKSRLLSDRFSAERPKGSFSTLEIQRTEQGDSAMYLCASSLGGGRKGTDTQYFGPGTRLTVL.

This rearrangement joins TRBV7-9 to TRBJ2-5; the match to TRBD1 covers 9 bases. In germline, CDR1 is SEHNR, CDR2 FQNEAQ (reference sequence). This CDR3 is built from 15 residues. J lost 2 bases, V lost 2 bases, and 3 bases had no gene match. CDR3 bases: TGTGCCAGCAGCTTAACCGGGACAGGGCAAGAGACCCAGTACTTC. Its translation: CASSLTGTGQETQYF.

The chain links TRBV11-2 to TRBJ2-2; the D gene is possibly TRBD1 (6 bases). Germline CDR1 and CDR2: SGHAT and FQNNGV. There are 13 residues in the CDR3. V was trimmed by 1 base and J by 7 bases, leaving 7 bases between them. This CDR3 is CASSLVGGGELFF. The CDR3 DNA sequence: TGTGCCAGCAGCTTAGTAGGGGGCGGGGAGCTGTTTTTT.

This clone was observed a handful of times. The chain uses TRBV28 and TRBJ1-5; 9 positions agree with TRBD1. With 7 bases clipped from V and 3 bases from J, the junction kept 7 bases outside the gene matches. Germline V gives CDR1 MDHEN, CDR2 SYDVKM. This CDR3 comprises 15 residues. For the CDR3, the DNA is TGTGCCAGCACTCTCACAGGGGGCGACAATCAGCCCCAGCATTTT. The encoded protein is CASTLTGGDNQPQHF.

The V and J genes are TRBV14 and TRBJ1-6; a weak D match, TRBD1 (5 bases). The V end lost 6 bases, the J end lost 5 bases, and 11 bases lay between the germline ends. This CDR3 spans 14 amino acids. Germline V gene data show CDR1 as SGHDN and CDR2 as FVKESK. CDR3 amino acids: CASRQQADNSPLHF. The CDR3 coding sequence is TGTGCCAGCAGACAACAGGCCGATAATTCACCCCTCCACTTT.

This clone has only one observation. The gene calls are TRBV10-3 and TRBJ2-3; D gene uncertain. This CDR3 spans 13 amino acids. Germline CDR1 ENHRY, CDR2 SYGVKD. The ends were cut back, 10 bases at V and 0 bases at J, with 11 bases in the middle. The CDR3 DNA is TGTGCCACCGAAAGGAGTAGCACAGATACGCAGTATTTT. Protein sequence: CATERSSTDTQYF.